A single sample is the source of the 16 T cell receptor beta chains below, sequenced in a study of response to subunit inactivated influenza vaccine. In TCRdb, the RT-PCR reads were re-called with MiXCR into one record per CDR3 protein. The table lists more than 400,000 distinct CDR3 sequences, about a tenth of them singletons, with approximately 12% in the top ten. Material: PBMCs from blood, obtained more than 35 days after vaccination. Source of these receptors: a man aged 45-65 years who received an inactivated influenza vaccine.

This chain connects TRBV28 to TRBJ2-7, with 10 bases aligning to TRBD1. The ends lost 6 bases at V and 2 bases at J; junction bases unmatched: 7. The CDR3 extends over 15 amino acids. Germline-derived CDR1 and CDR2 are MDHEN and SYDVKM. The CDR3 region has the DNA TGTGCCAGCAGCCAGACAGGGGGCCCGACCTACGAGCAGTACTTC. This translates into CASSQTGGPTYEQYF.

This clonotype was picked up many times. The chain couples TRBV20-1 to TRBJ2-1; no reliable D call. Germline loops: CDR1 DFQATT, CDR2 SNEGSKA (reference sequence). CDR3 length equals 13 residues. V lost 0 bases and J lost 1, with 4 bases in between. The CDR3 sequence: CSAREGSYNEQFF. The CDR3, as DNA: TGCAGTGCTAGAGAGGGGTCCTACAATGAGCAGTTCTTC.

This clonotype was counted many times. The chain couples TRBV12-3 or TRBV12-4 to TRBJ2-5; 9 bases match TRBD2. After removal of 3 bases from V and 2 bases from J, the junction contained 7 bases not matched to a gene. CDR3 length: 16 residues. The CDR3 loop is CASSFYASGDQETQYF. The DNA of the CDR3 is TGTGCCAGCAGTTTTTATGCTAGCGGGGATCAAGAGACCCAGTACTTC.

The V call is TRBV7-9, the J call TRBJ1-1; 7 bases map to TRBD1. The CDR3 extends over 15 amino acids. The V segment lost 5 bases and the J segment 0 bases; nucleotides outside the gene matches: 6. CDR1 and CDR2 (germline): SEHNR, FQNEAQ (reference sequence). In DNA, the CDR3 is TGTGCCAGCAGCGCCCAGACAGGGTTGAACACTGAAGCTTTCTTT. As protein: CASSAQTGLNTEAFF.

This clonotype has a count of ten or more. The CDR3 sequence is CASIPPTGVNTEAFF. The CDR3 DNA follows: TGTGCCAGCATTCCCCCCACAGGGGTGAACACTGAAGCTTTCTTT. This chain uses TRBV7-9 with TRBJ1-1, with 7 bases lining up with TRBD1. V shed 7 bases, J shed 0 bases, and the junction held 8 bases outside the gene matches. CDR1 SEHNR and CDR2 FQNEAQ come from the germline V gene (reference sequence). This CDR3 is built from 15 residues.

This clonotype has a count of ten or more. The chain links TRBV4-3 to TRBJ2-3; D gene ambiguous. Trimming took off 0 bases at V and 6 bases at J, with 7 bases between the two ends. This CDR3 is built from 13 residues. Germline assignment: CDR1 LGHNA and CDR2 YSLEER. CDR3 protein: CASSQDRTDTQYF. CDR3 bases: TGCGCCAGCAGCCAAGATAGAACGGATACGCAGTATTTT.

CDR3 DNA sequence: TGTGCCAGCAGTTTACTAGCGGCGGGGATCGACAATGAGCAGTTCTTC. Encoded protein: CASSLLAAGIDNEQFF. The V gene is TRBV27, the J gene TRBJ2-1; 7 nucleotides match TRBD2. CDR1 is MNHEY and CDR2 is SMNVEV in the germline V gene (reference sequence). Trimming at V came to 2 bases and at J to 5 bases, leaving 9 bases not matched to a gene. CDR3 length: 16 amino acids.

This clonotype occurred a few times. The rearrangement uses TRBV28 and TRBJ1-3; 7 nucleotides agree with TRBD1. CDR1 is MDHEN, CDR2 SYDVKM, per germline. Trimming at V came to 2 bases and at J to 0 bases, leaving 7 bases not matched to a gene. This CDR3 contains 17 residues. CDR3 sequence reads: CASSLQATGLSGNTIYF. Written as DNA, the CDR3 is TGTGCCAGCAGTTTACAGGCGACAGGGCTCTCTGGAAACACCATATATTTT.

DNA of the CDR3: TGCAGCGTGAAAGGGACTTTGAACACTGAAGCTTTCTTT. Translated: CSVKGTLNTEAFF. J is TRBJ1-1 and V is TRBV29-1; a weak D match, TRBD1 (5 bases). V shed 6 bases and J shed 0 bases, with 11 bases lying between them. This CDR3 has 13 residues. Germline CDR1 SQVTM, CDR2 ANQGSEA.

This clonotype was seen many times. The chain is built from TRBV7-9 and TRBJ1-1; no definite D call. The CDR3 runs 17 residues. CDR1 and CDR2 from the germline V gene are SEHNR and FQNEAQ (reference sequence). Trimming took 1 base from V and 0 from J, leaving 15 bases between them. The CDR3 coding sequence is TGTGCCAGCAGCTTAGTCTGGTCCCTTACACTGAACACTGAAGCTTTCTTT. It specifies CASSLVWSLTLNTEAFF.

This clonotype has a count of ten or more. The chain uses TRBV29-1 and TRBJ2-5, with 10 nucleotides matching TRBD2. Trimming cost V 7 bases and J 0 bases; bases outside gene matches: 8. The CDR3 loop spans 15 amino acids. Germline V gene data show CDR1 as SQVTM and CDR2 as ANQGSEA. The DNA of the CDR3 is TGCAGCGGCTTACTAGCGGGGTTGTACCAAGAGACCCAGTACTTC. Its protein is CSGLLAGLYQETQYF.

This clonotype was seen more than once but under ten times. The rearrangement links TRBV12-3 or TRBV12-4 to TRBJ2-5; D is possibly TRBD2 (5 bases). V lost 5 bases and J lost 5, with 15 bases in between. The CDR3 spans 14 residues. The CDR3 bases are TGTGCCAGCAGTATCCGTCGGGGTCGGGAGACCCAGTACTTC. This encodes CASSIRRGRETQYF.

This clonotype turned up a few times. The CDR3 sequence: CASSLAGQRYNSPLHF. The CDR3 nucleotides read TGCGCCAGCAGCTTGGCGGGACAGCGTTATAATTCACCCCTCCACTTT. The chain carries TRBV5-1 and TRBJ1-6, with 7 bases lining up with TRBD1. CDR3 length: 16 amino acids. Germline V gene lookup returns CDR1 SGHRS and CDR2 YFSETQ. V dropped 0 bases and J dropped 4; count of bases not matched to a gene: 4.

This clonotype has only a few counts. V gene TRBV5-1 combines with J gene TRBJ2-7; no clear D. Trimming cost V 4 bases and J 3 bases, with 14 bases left between them. The CDR3 covers 14 residues. CDR1 and CDR2 (germline): SGHRS, YFSETQ. This CDR3 is CASSLLEFSYEQYF. The CDR3 bases are TGCGCCAGCAGCCTGCTCGAGTTCAGCTACGAGCAGTACTTC.

The chain uses TRBV6-2 or TRBV6-3 and TRBJ2-1; D call uncertain. Trimming shortened V by 5 bases and J by 0 bases, and 14 bases separated the two germline ends. This CDR3 is 16 amino acids long. Germline CDR1 and CDR2: MNHEY and SVGEGT. CDR3 sequence: CASSTGRRLSYNEQFF. As DNA, the CDR3 is TGTGCCAGCAGTACGGGCCGGCGCCTCTCCTACAATGAGCAGTTCTTC.

The CDR3 reads CASSLEVVGTGELFF. The CDR3 coding sequence is TGCGCCAGCAGCTTGGAGGTGGTGGGGACCGGGGAGCTGTTTTTT. V and J are TRBV5-1 and TRBJ2-2, with unresolved D. Per germline, CDR1 SGHRS and CDR2 YFSETQ. Trimming removed 0 bases from V and 5 bases from J, with 11 bases in between. The length of the CDR3 is 15 residues.